This is a list of T cell receptor beta chains from one sample in a study of T-cell reconstitution after alpha-beta-depleted transplantation in children. Via MiXCR, TCRdb re-called the PCR reads, giving one row per CDR3 protein. Counted here are 700,000 to 950,000 distinct CDR3 sequences, around 17% occurring once; the ten biggest clones make up roughly 5%. The sample consisted of PBMCs, mostly from graft donor cells, taken 360 days after TCRalphabeta/CD19-depleted stem cell transplant. The receptors shown here come from a male patient between 5 and 17 years old who had a stem cell transplant for acute lymphoblastic leukemia, so the T cells may come from the graft donor. Each CDR3 is given with its conserved first and last residue. The D gene is left open where the match is weak. Only some rows state a clone size, as once, few, many or a class for expanded clones.

j_call,clone_size,d_call,v_call,cdr3_nt,cdr3_aa
TRBJ2-3,many,NA,TRBV5-1,TGCGCCAGCAGCTCAAGGCCCAACACAGATACGCAGTATTTT,CASSSRPNTDTQYF
TRBJ1-3,NA,NA,TRBV3-1,TGTGCCAGCAGCCAAGGCCGGGTCCTCTTCTCTGGAAACACCATATATTTT,CASSQGRVLFSGNTIYF
TRBJ2-7,NA,NA,TRBV18,TGTGCCAGCTCCTTCGGGACCGCGTTCTACGAGCAGTACTTC,CASSFGTAFYEQYF
TRBJ2-5,many,NA,TRBV29-1,TGCAGCGTACAGGAGGCCCAGTACTTC,CSVQEAQYF
TRBJ2-5,NA,NA,TRBV6-1,TGTGCCAGCAGTGACAGGGAGGTCGAAGAGACCCAGTACTTC,CASSDREVEETQYF
TRBJ2-5,few,NA,TRBV25-1,TGTGCCAGCAGTGAAACCAGCTACCAAGAGACCCAGTACTTC,CASSETSYQETQYF
TRBJ2-7,once,TRBD1,TRBV29-1,TGCAGCGTTGAGAGCTTGGAACAGGGGGGTTACGAGCAGCACTTC,CSVESLEQGGYEQHF
TRBJ2-2,many,NA,TRBV15,TGTGCCACCAGCAGAGGGCAAACAGACACCGGGGAGCTGTTTTTT,CATSRGQTDTGELFF
TRBJ2-7,NA,NA,TRBV18,TGTGCCAGCTCACCCCGCTCGGGTCAACCTTATTACGAGCAGTACTTC,CASSPRSGQPYYEQYF
TRBJ2-1,few,NA,TRBV6-2/TRBV6-3,TGTGCCAGCAGTTACAGTATAGGCCCCCACAATGAGCAGTTCTTC,CASSYSIGPHNEQFF
TRBJ2-5,NA,NA,TRBV14,TGTGCCAGCAGCCAAGACGCGGGGATGACCCAGTACTTC,CASSQDAGMTQYF
TRBJ2-4,NA,NA,TRBV12-3/TRBV12-4,TGTGCCAGCATGGGACTCGGAAACATTCAGTACTTC,CASMGLGNIQYF
TRBJ2-7,NA,NA,TRBV20-1,TGCAGTGCTAATTCTCCCGGGACACGGACATACGAGCAGTACTTC,CSANSPGTRTYEQYF
TRBJ1-1,NA,TRBD1,TRBV12-3/TRBV12-4,TGTGCCAGCAGTTTCTCGGGACAGGGGTACGCTTTCTTT,CASSFSGQGYAFF
TRBJ2-7,few,TRBD2,TRBV6-2/TRBV6-3,TGTGCCAGCAGAACGACTAGCGACGGCTCCTACGAGCAGTACTTC,CASRTTSDGSYEQYF
TRBJ2-7,NA,NA,TRBV19,TGTGCCAGTAGTATCGCACAGGGCGTCTACGAGCAGTACTTC,CASSIAQGVYEQYF
TRBJ2-3,NA,NA,TRBV23-1,TGCGCCAGCAGTCAATCGATAGTCGAGAGGGAATCAGATACGCAGTATTTT,CASSQSIVERESDTQYF
TRBJ2-3,few,TRBD2,TRBV12-3/TRBV12-4,TGTGCCAGCAAGAGAATGGGACTAGAGACAGATACGCAGTATTTT,CASKRMGLETDTQYF
TRBJ2-3,NA,TRBD2,TRBV4-1,TGCGCCAGCAGTTTCGGACTAGCGGGAGGAAGAGATACGCAGTATTTT,CASSFGLAGGRDTQYF
TRBJ2-3,NA,NA,TRBV28,TGTGCCAGCAGTTTACCGTCGCCCTATGGGACAGATACGCAGTATTTT,CASSLPSPYGTDTQYF
TRBJ2-1,many,TRBD1,TRBV29-1,TGCAGCGTCACCGGACAGGGGGCGCCCAATGAGCAGTTCTTC,CSVTGQGAPNEQFF
TRBJ2-3,few,TRBD2,TRBV5-1,TGCGCCAGCAGCTTTACTAGCGGGCCACAATACAATACGCAGTATTTT,CASSFTSGPQYNTQYF
TRBJ2-1,few,TRBD2,TRBV4-1,TGCGCCAGCAGCACTTATAGCGGGATCTCCTACAATGAGCAGTTCTTC,CASSTYSGISYNEQFF
TRBJ1-3,many,NA,TRBV6-1,TGTGCCAGCAGCAGAGGGGTCCGCTCTGGAAACACCATATATTTT,CASSRGVRSGNTIYF
TRBJ2-4,few,TRBD1,TRBV7-9,TGTGCAGCTGACAGGGATCCCAAAAACATTCAGTACTTC,CAADRDPKNIQYF
TRBJ1-4,NA,NA,TRBV7-9,TGTGCCAGCAGTTTGTTGGGGACGGGGGAAAAACTGTTTTTT,CASSLLGTGEKLFF
TRBJ2-7,NA,TRBD1,TRBV7-9,TGTGCCAGCCGATTGGGACAGGGGATGTCCTACGAGCAGTACTTC,CASRLGQGMSYEQYF
TRBJ1-3,few,NA,TRBV9,TGTGCCAGCAGCCCCTCGGGAGTCTCTGGAAACACCATATATTTT,CASSPSGVSGNTIYF
TRBJ2-5,many,TRBD2,TRBV5-1,TGCGCCAGCAGCCCCTGGGACTACCTGGGGCAAGAGACCCAGTACTTC,CASSPWDYLGQETQYF
TRBJ2-3,many,NA,TRBV7-3,TGTGCCAGCAGCTCCCGTGGCGGGAGCACAGATACGCAGTATTTT,CASSSRGGSTDTQYF
TRBJ2-1,NA,TRBD1,TRBV12-3/TRBV12-4,TGTGCCAGCAGCGGACAGGGGCAATACTACAATGAGCAGTTCTTC,CASSGQGQYYNEQFF
TRBJ2-2,NA,TRBD2,TRBV14,TGTGCCAGCAGCCAAGGACTAGCGGGAGTGAGATACACCGGTGAGCTGTTTTTT,CASSQGLAGVRYTGELFF
TRBJ2-7,many,TRBD1,TRBV6-1,TGTGCCAGCACCTCTTTGGACAGGCACGAGCAGTACTTC,CASTSLDRHEQYF
TRBJ2-5,few,NA,TRBV3-1,TGTGCCAGCCGGGGGACTTACCAAGAGACCCAGTACTTC,CASRGTYQETQYF
TRBJ2-7,few,TRBD1,TRBV7-2,TGTGCCAGCAGCTTAGTGAGCAGGGGGCGCGAAAACGAGCAGTACTTC,CASSLVSRGRENEQYF